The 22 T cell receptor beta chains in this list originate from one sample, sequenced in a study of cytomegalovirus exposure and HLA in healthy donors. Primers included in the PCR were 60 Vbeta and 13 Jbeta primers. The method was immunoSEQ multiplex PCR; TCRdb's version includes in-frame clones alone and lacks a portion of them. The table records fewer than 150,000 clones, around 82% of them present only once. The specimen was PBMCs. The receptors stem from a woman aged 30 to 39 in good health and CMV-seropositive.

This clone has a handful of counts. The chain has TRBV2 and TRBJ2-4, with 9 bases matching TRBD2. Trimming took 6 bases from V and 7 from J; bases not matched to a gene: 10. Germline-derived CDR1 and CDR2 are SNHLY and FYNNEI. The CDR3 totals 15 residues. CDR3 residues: CASRLTSGGENIQYF. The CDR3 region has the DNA TGTGCCAGCAGGCTGACTAGCGGAGGGGAGAACATTCAGTACTTC.

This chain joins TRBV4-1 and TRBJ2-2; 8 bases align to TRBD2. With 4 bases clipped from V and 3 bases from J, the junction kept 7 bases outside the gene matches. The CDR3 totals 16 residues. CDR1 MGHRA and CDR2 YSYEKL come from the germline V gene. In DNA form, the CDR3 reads TGCGCCAGCAGCCCCCCGTTCGGGAGGGACACCGGGGAGCTGTTTTTT. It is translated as CASSPPFGRDTGELFF.

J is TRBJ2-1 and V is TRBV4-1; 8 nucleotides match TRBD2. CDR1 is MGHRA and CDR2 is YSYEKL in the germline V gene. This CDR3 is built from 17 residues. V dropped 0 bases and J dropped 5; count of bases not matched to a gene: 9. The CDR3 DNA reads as TGCGCCAGCAGCCAAGATTGGACGGGAGGGGCTGACAATGAGCAGTTCTTC. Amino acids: CASSQDWTGGADNEQFF.

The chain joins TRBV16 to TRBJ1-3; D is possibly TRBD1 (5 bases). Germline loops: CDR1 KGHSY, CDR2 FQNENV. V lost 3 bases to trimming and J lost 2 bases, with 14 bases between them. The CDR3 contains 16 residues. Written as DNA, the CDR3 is TGTGCCAGCAGCCAGGCGTCTATACAGGCTGGAAACACCATATATTTT. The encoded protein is CASSQASIQAGNTIYF. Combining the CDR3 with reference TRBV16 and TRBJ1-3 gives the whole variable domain GEEVAQTPKHLVRGEGQKAKLYCAPIKGHSYVFWYQQVLKNEFKFLISFQNENVFDETGMPKERFSAKCLPNSPCSLEIQATKLEDSAVYFCASSQASIQAGNTIYFGEGSWLTVV.

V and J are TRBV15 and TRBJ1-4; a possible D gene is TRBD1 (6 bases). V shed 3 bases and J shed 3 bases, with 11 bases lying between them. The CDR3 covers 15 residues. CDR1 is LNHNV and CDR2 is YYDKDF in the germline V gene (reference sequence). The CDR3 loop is CATSSEQGANEKLFF. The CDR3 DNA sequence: TGTGCCACCAGCAGCGAACAGGGAGCTAATGAAAAACTGTTTTTT.

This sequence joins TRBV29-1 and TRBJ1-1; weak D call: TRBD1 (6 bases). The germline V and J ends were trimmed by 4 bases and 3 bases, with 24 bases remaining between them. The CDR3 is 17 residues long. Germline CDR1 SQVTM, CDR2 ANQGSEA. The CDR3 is CSVGKWTEGMLDTEAFF. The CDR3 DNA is TGCAGCGTTGGTAAATGGACAGAGGGAATGTTGGACACTGAAGCTTTCTTT.

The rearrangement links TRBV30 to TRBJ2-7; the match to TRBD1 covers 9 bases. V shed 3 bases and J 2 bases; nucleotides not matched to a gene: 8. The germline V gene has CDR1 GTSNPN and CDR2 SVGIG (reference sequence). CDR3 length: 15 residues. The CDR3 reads CAWRRGGTGPYEQYF. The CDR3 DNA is TGTGCCTGGAGGAGGGGTGGGACAGGGCCCTACGAGCAGTACTTC.

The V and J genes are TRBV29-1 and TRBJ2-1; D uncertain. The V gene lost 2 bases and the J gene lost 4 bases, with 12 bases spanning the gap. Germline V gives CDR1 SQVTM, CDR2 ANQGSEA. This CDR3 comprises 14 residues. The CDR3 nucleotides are TGCAGCGTTGAAAGCAGGCTTGTGTACAATGAGCAGTTCTTC. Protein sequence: CSVESRLVYNEQFF.

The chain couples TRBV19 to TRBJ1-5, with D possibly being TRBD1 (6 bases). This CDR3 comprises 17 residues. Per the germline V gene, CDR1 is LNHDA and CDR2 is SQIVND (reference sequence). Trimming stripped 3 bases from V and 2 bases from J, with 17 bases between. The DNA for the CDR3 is TGTGCCAGTAGTATTGCGTGGGTAAAGGGGGGCAATCAGCCCCAGCATTTT. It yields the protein CASSIAWVKGGNQPQHF.

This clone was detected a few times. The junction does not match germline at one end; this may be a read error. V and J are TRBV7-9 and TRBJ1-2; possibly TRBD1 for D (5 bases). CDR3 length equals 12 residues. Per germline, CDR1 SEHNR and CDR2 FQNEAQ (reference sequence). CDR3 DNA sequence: TGTGCCAGCAGCACTTGGGGTGGGGCCGAGGCCTTC. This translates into CASSTWGGAEAF. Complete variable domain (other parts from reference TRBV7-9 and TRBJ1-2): DTGVSQNPRHKITKRGQNVTFRCDPISEHNRLYWYRQTLGQGPEFLTYFQNEAQLEKSRLLSDRFSAERPKGSFSTLEIQRTEQGDSAMYLCASSTWGGAEAFGSGTRLTVV.

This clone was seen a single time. This CDR3 reads CSVGQGAAAKNIQYF. CDR3 DNA: TGCAGCGTGGGACAGGGGGCCGCGGCCAAAAACATTCAGTACTTC. J is TRBJ2-4 and V is TRBV29-1; 12 nucleotides line up with TRBD1. CDR3 length: 15 amino acids. Germline values: CDR1 SQVTM, CDR2 ANQGSEA. V was clipped by 6 bases and J by 1 base; unmatched bases: 4.

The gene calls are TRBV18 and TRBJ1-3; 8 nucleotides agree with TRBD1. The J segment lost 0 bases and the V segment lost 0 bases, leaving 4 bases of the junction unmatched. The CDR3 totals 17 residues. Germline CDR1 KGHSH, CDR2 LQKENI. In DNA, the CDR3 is TGTGCCAGCTCACCACCGGGACAGGCTAACTCTGGAAACACCATATATTTT. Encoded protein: CASSPPGQANSGNTIYF. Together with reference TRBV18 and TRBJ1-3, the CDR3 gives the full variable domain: NAGVMQNPRHLVRRRGQEARLRCSPMKGHSHVYWYRQLPEEGLKFMVYLQKENIIDESGMPKERFSAEFPKEGPSILRIQQVVRGDSAAYFCASSPPGQANSGNTIYFGEGSWLTVV.

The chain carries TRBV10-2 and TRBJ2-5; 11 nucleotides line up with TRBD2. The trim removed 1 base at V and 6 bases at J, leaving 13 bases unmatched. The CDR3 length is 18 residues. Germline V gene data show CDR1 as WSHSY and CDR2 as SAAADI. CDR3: CASSEYLAGGSSEKTQYF. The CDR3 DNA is TGCGCCAGCAGTGAGTACCTAGCGGGGGGAAGCTCGGAAAAGACCCAGTACTTC.

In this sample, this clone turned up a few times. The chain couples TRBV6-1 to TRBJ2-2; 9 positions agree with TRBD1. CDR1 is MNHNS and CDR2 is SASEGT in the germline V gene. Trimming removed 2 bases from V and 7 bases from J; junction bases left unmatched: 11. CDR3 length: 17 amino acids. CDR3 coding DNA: TGTGCCAGCAGTGAACTAGTGGGACAGGGAGGGATCGGGGAGCTGTTTTTT. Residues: CASSELVGQGGIGELFF.

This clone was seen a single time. For the CDR3, the DNA is TGTGCCAGCAGCACCCGGGACAGGGACGGGTATGGCTACACCTTC. This gives the protein CASSTRDRDGYGYTF. The chain recombines TRBV7-8 with TRBJ1-2; 9 bases are shared with TRBD1. Germline loops: CDR1 SGHVS, CDR2 FQNEAQ. This CDR3 spans 15 amino acids. V lost 5 bases and J lost 5; bases outside the gene matches: 9.

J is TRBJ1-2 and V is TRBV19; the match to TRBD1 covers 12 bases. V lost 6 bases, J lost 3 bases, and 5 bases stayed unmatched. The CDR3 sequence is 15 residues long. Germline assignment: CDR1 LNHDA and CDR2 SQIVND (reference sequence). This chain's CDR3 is CASSPGQGAHYGYTF. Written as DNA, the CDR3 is TGTGCCAGTAGCCCGGGACAGGGGGCCCACTATGGCTACACCTTC.

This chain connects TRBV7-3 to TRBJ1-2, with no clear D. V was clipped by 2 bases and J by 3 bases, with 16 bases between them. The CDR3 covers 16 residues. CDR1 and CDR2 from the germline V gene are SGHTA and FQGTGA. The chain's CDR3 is CASSLEAVPSDYGYTF. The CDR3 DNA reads TGTGCCAGCAGCTTAGAGGCAGTTCCCTCGGACTATGGCTACACCTTC.

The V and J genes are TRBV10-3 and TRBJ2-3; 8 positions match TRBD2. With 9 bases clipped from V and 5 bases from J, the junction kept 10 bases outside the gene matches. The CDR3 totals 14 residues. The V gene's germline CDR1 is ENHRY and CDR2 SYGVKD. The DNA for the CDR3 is TGTGCCATTGCCCGGGGGGGCTCGTTAGATACGCAGTATTTT. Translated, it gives CAIARGGSLDTQYF.

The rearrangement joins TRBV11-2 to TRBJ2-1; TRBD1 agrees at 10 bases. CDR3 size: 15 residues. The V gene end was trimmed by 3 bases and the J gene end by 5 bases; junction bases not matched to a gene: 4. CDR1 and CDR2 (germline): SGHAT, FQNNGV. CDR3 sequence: CASSFGTGVNNEQFF. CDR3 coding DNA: TGTGCCAGCAGCTTCGGGACAGGGGTAAACAATGAGCAGTTCTTC.

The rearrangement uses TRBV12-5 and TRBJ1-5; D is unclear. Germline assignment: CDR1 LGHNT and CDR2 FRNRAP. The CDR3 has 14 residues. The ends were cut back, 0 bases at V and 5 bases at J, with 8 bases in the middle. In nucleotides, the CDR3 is TGTGCTAGTGGTTTGGTTGGGAGAGATCAGCCCCAGCATTTT. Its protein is CASGLVGRDQPQHF.

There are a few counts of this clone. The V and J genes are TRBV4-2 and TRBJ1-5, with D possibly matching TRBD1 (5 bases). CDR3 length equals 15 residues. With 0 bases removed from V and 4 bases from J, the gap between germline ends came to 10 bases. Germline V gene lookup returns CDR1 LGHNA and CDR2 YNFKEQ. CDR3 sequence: CASSQELGENQPQHF. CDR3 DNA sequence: TGTGCCAGCAGCCAAGAGCTAGGGGAAAATCAGCCCCAGCATTTT.

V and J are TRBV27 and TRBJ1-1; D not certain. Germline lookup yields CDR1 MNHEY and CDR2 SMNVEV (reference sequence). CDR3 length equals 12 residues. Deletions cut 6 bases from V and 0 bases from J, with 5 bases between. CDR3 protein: CASSTLNTEAFF. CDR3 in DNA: TGTGCCAGCAGCACTTTGAACACTGAAGCTTTCTTT.